This T cell receptor (beta chain) appears in the sequencing data of a study of blood T cell repertoires in COVID-19. About the research overall: Sites across the United States, Italy and Spain contributed samples from acute and convalescent COVID-19. Sources were T cells, B-cell-depleted T cells, or PBMCs; the material itself was cDNA or gDNA.

Original data processing: Amplification with reference gene primers provided the estimates of nucleated cell counts. This table comes from immunoSEQ multiplex PCR, and its TCRdb copy is limited to in-frame clones, with some not included. V and J calls and clone size are given by that table; D and trimming were obtained from the DNA. This repertoire shows around 160,000 clones, roughly 79% found once; its top ten account for 7.5% to 9.5%. The sequence came from a human donor with acute or convalescent COVID-19. The donor label of this sample is uncertain. Sequenced material: peripheral blood.

CDR3 residues: CASSFPTGGTEAFF. CDR3 DNA: TGTGCCAGCAGCTTCCCCACGGGAGGAACTGAAGCTTTCTTT. The chain recombines TRBV5-6 with TRBJ1-1, with D unresolved. The CDR3 is 14 amino acids. Looked up from germline, CDR1 is SGHDT and CDR2 is YYEEEE. V lost 2 bases and J lost 5, with 13 bases in between.